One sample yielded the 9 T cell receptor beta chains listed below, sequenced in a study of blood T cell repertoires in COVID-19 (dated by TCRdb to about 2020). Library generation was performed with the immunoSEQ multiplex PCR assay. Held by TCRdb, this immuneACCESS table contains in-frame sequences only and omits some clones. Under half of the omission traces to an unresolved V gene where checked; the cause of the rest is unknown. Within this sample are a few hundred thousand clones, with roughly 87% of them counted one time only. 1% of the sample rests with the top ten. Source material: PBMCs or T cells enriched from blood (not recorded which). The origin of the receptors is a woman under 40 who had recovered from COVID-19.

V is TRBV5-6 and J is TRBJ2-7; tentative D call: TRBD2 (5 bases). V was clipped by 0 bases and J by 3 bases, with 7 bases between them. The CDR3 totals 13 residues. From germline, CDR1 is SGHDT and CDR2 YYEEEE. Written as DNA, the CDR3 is TGTGCCAGCAGCTTGGGTGGAGGCTACGAGCAGTACTTC. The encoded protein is CASSLGGGYEQYF.

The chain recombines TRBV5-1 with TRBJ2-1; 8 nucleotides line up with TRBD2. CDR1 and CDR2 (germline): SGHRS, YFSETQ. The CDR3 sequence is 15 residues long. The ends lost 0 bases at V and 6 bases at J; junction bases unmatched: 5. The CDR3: CASSLAAGGTNEQFF. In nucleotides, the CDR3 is TGCGCCAGCAGCTTGGCGGCGGGGGGTACCAATGAGCAGTTCTTC.

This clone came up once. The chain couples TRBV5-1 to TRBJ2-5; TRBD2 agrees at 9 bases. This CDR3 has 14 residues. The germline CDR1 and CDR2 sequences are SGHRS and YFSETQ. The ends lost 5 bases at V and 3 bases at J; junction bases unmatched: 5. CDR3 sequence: CASRGLAGEETQYF. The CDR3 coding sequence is TGCGCCAGCAGGGGACTAGCAGGGGAAGAGACCCAGTACTTC. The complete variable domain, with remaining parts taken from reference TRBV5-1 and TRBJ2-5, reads KAGVTQTPRYLIKTRGQQVTLSCSPISGHRSVSWYQQTPGQGLQFLFEYFSETQRNKGNFPGRFSGRQFSNSRSEMNVSTLELGDSALYLCASRGLAGEETQYFGPGTRLLVL.

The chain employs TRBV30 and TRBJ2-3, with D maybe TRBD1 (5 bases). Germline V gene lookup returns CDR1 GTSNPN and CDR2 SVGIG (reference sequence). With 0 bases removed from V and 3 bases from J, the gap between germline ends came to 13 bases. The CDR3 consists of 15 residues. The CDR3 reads CAWSVLKGRTDTQYF. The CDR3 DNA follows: TGTGCCTGGAGTGTACTCAAGGGGCGGACAGATACGCAGTATTTT.

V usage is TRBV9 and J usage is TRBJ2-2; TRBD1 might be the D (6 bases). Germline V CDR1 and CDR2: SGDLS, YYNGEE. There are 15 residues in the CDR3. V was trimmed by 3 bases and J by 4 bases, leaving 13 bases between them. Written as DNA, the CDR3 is TGTGCCAGCAGCGCCCTAGGGGGTACCACCGGGGAGCTGTTTTTT. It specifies CASSALGGTTGELFF.

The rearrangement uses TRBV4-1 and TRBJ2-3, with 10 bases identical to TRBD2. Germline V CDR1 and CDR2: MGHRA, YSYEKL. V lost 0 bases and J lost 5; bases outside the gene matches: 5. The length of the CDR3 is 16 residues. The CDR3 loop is CASSQEGSGGRDTQYF. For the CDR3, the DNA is TGCGCCAGCAGCCAAGAGGGTAGCGGGGGGCGAGATACGCAGTATTTT.

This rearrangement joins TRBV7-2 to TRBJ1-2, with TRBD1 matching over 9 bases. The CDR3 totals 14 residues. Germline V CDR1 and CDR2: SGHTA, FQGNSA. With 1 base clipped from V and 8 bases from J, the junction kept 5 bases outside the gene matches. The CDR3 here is CASSLGGTGRGYTF. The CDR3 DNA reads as TGTGCCAGCAGCTTAGGTGGGACAGGGAGAGGCTACACCTTC.

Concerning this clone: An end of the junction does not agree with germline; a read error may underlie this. CDR3 protein: CASSPDRDRLHF. The CDR3 DNA is TGTGCCAGCAGCCCGGACCGGGACAGGCTACATTTT. The V call is TRBV5-4, the J call TRBJ2-3, with 8 bases aligning to TRBD1. The V gene's germline CDR1 is SGHNT and CDR2 YYREEE (reference sequence). The CDR3 has 12 residues.

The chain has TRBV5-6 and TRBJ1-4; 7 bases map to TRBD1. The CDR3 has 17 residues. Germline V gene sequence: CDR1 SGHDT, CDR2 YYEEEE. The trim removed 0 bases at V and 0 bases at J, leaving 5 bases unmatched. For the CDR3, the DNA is TGTGCCAGCAGCTTGGACAGGGGAGTCGCAACTAATGAAAAACTGTTTTTT. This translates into CASSLDRGVATNEKLFF. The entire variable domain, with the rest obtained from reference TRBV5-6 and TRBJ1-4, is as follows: DAGVTQSPTHLIKTRGQQVTLRCSPKSGHDTVSWYQQALGQGPQFIFQYYEEEERQRGNFPDRFSGHQFPNYSSELNVNALLLGDSALYLCASSLDRGVATNEKLFFGSGTQLSVL.